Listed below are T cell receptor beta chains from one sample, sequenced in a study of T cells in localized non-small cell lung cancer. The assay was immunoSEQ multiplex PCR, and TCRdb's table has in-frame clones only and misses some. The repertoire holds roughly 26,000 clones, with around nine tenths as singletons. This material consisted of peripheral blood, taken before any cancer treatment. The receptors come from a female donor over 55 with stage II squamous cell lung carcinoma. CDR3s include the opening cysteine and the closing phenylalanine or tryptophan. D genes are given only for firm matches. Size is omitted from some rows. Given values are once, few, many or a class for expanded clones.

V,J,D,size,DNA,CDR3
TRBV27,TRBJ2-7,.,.,TGTGCCAGCCGGGGGACATACGAGCAGTACTTC,CASRGTYEQYF
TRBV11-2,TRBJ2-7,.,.,TGTGCCAGCAGCCCAATGTCAGGGGCCTACGAGCAGTACTTC,CASSPMSGAYEQYF
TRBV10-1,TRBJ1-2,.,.,TGCGCCAGCAGTGCGGGCAGAGTCTATGGCTACACCTTC,CASSAGRVYGYTF
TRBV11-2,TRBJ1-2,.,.,TGTGCCAGCACCCCGCCAGCTAACTATGGCTACACCTTC,CASTPPANYGYTF
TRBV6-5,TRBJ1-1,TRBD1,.,TGTGCCAGCAGTTTCCGGACAGGGGGCGGCACTGAAGCTTTCTTT,CASSFRTGGGTEAFF
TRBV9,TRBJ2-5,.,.,TGTGCCAGCAGCGCGGGACTCGGGGAGCAAGAGACCCAGTACTTC,CASSAGLGEQETQYF
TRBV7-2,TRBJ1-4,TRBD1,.,TGTGCCAGCAGCTTCGGGACAGGGGGCGAAAAACTGTTTTTT,CASSFGTGGEKLFF
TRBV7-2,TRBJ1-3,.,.,TGTGCCAGCAGCTTACCAGGGGCTCTTGGCAACACCATATATTTT,CASSLPGALGNTIYF
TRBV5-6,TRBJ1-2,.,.,TGTGCCAGCAGCCCGCTCACTAACTATGGCTACACCTTC,CASSPLTNYGYTF
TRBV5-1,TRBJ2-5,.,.,TGCGCCAGCAGCTTGGGGACGGTTTCACTTCAAGAGACCCAGTACTTC,CASSLGTVSLQETQYF
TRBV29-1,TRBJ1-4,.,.,TGCAGCGTGAAGGACGGAACGGGTGAAAAACTGTTTTTT,CSVKDGTGEKLFF
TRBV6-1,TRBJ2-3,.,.,TGTGCCAGCAGTGAATTTACAGCACGCACAGATACGCAGTATTTT,CASSEFTARTDTQYF
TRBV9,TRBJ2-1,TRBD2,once,TGTGCCAGCAGCGTAGAAGGTTGGGGGCTAGCGGGTGGGTTTGAGCAGTTCTTC,CASSVEGWGLAGGFEQFF
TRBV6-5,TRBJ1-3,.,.,TGTGCCAGCTGCGACTCTGGAAACACCATATATTTT,CASCDSGNTIYF
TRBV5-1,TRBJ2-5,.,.,TGCGCCAGCAGCTTGAGACAGCAAGAGACCCAGTACTTC,CASSLRQQETQYF
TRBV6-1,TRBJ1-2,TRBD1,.,TGTGCCAGCAGTGGACAGGGCTATGGCTACACCTTC,CASSGQGYGYTF
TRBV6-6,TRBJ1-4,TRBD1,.,TGTGCCAGCAGTTCCGGGACAGGGAATGAAAAACTGTTTTTT,CASSSGTGNEKLFF
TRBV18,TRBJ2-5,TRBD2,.,TGTGCCAGCTCACCTACAACTAGCGGGTACCAAGAGACCCAGTACTTC,CASSPTTSGYQETQYF
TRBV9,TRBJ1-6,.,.,TGTGCCAGCAGCGTACAGGGAGGACCCCTCCACTTT,CASSVQGGPLHF
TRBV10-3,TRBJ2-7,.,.,TGTGCCATCAGTGAGAGGACCGCAAGCTCCTACGAGCAGTACTTC,CAISERTASSYEQYF
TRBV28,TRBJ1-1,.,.,TGTGCCAGCAGTCCGACATTTAACACTGAAGCTTTCTTT,CASSPTFNTEAFF
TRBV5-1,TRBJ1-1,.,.,TGCGCCACCCAGCGGGGACCGGACACTGAAGCTTTCTTT,CATQRGPDTEAFF
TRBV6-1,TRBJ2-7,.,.,TGTGCCAGCAGTGACCTTTATAGGACCTCCTACGAGCAGTACTTC,CASSDLYRTSYEQYF
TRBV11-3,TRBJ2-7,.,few,TGTGCCAGCAGCTTAGAACATGGTCGGCCCTACGAGCAGTACTTC,CASSLEHGRPYEQYF
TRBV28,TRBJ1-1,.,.,TGTGCCAGTCTCGGGCCGGGGGGGAACACTGAAGCTTTCTTT,CASLGPGGNTEAFF
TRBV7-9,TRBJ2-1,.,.,TGTGCCAGCAGCTTAGAGGATTACGGTGAGCAGTTCTTC,CASSLEDYGEQFF
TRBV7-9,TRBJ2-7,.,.,TGTGCCAGCAGCTTAGATAAGGGGGGATACGAGCAGTACTTC,CASSLDKGGYEQYF
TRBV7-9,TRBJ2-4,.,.,TGTGCCAGCAGCCCAGGGGATAAGTCGGACATTCAGTACTTC,CASSPGDKSDIQYF
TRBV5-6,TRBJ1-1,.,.,TGTGCCAGCAGCTTGAGGGGACGGAACACTGAAGCTTTCTTT,CASSLRGRNTEAFF
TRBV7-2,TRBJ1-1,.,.,TGTGCCAGCAGCCAGGACAGGAACACTGAAGCTTTCTTT,CASSQDRNTEAFF
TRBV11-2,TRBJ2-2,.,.,TGTGCCAGCAGCCCTCGATCCAGGGGCCCCACGACCGGGGAGCTGTTTTTT,CASSPRSRGPTTGELFF
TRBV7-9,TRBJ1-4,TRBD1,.,TGTGCCAGCAGCTTAGGCGGGACAGGGCGAGAAAAACTGTTTTTT,CASSLGGTGREKLFF
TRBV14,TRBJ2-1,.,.,TGTGCCAGCAGCCAAGTTATGGCTTCTCCACAGTTCTTC,CASSQVMASPQFF
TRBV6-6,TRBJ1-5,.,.,TGTGCCAGCAGTAGACAGAACAATCAGCCCCAGCATTTT,CASSRQNNQPQHF
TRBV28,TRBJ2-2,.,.,TGTGCCAGCAACACGAACACCGGGGAGCTGTTTTTT,CASNTNTGELFF
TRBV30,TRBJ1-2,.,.,TGTGCCTGGAGAATCCCCCCAAGCGGAGGGAACTATGGCTACACCTTC,CAWRIPPSGGNYGYTF
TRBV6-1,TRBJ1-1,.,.,TGTGCCAGCAGTGAAGTTTTCAGGGAGCATCGGCCTGAAGCTTTCTTT,CASSEVFREHRPEAFF
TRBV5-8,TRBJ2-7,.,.,TGTGCCAGCAGCTTTTCATCGAACGCCCGCTACGAGCAGTACTTC,CASSFSSNARYEQYF
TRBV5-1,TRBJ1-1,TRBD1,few,TGCGCCAGCAGCGCGTTGACAGGGAGGGACACTGAAGCTTTCTTT,CASSALTGRDTEAFF
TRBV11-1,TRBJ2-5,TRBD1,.,TGTGCCAGCAGCAGGGGACAGTCTTTCCAAGAGACCCAGTACTTC,CASSRGQSFQETQYF
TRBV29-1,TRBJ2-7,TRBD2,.,TGCAGCGTTGCTAGCGGGACTTACTACGAGCAGTACTTC,CSVASGTYYEQYF
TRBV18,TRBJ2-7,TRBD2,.,TGTGCCAGCTCACGTGCCGAGGGGACTACGGGCGAGCAGTACTTC,CASSRAEGTTGEQYF